Listed below are T cell receptor beta chains from one sample, sequenced in a study of cytomegalovirus exposure and HLA in healthy donors. The assay was immunoSEQ multiplex PCR, and TCRdb's table has in-frame clones only and misses some. The sample has approximately 130,000 clones; 75% to 90% are singletons. The material sequenced was PBMCs. These TCRs come from a woman in her 30s in good health and CMV-seropositive. Both conserved end residues are part of each CDR3.

>TRBV6-5|TRBJ2-3
CATFRGWMQYF
>TRBV10-2|TRBJ1-3
CASSGTASGNTIYF
>TRBV5-4|TRBJ1-3
CASSFTGAGNTIYF
>TRBV28|TRBJ2-3
CASRELAGGENTQYF
>TRBV6-5|TRBJ2-2
CASSYLAGGPRELFF
>TRBV6-5|TRBJ2-7
CASSYGGSYEQYF
>TRBV2|TRBJ2-7
CASSGLQDLNSYEQYF
>TRBV28|TRBJ1-2
CASSLTGGFPPHYGYTF
>TRBV11-3|TRBJ2-5
CASSSRDHPPGLARETQYF
>TRBV7-9|TRBJ1-1
CASSPPGMNTEAFF
>TRBV5-4|TRBJ2-3
CASSPNGGGYTDTQYF
>TRBV28|TRBJ2-7
CASSLVRRGRQYF
>TRBV19|TRBJ1-1
CASTGGGVLYTEAFF
>TRBV28|TRBJ2-6
CASSFQGGAGANVLTF
>TRBV5-6|TRBJ2-5
CASSLGTSGGTYF
>TRBV18|TRBJ1-5
CASSPLDSYSNQPQHF
>TRBV5-1|TRBJ1-1
CASSFSGQGATEAFF
>TRBV7-2|TRBJ2-7
CASSLGGRQKYF
>TRBV6-4|TRBJ2-1
CASSGGLRYNEQFF